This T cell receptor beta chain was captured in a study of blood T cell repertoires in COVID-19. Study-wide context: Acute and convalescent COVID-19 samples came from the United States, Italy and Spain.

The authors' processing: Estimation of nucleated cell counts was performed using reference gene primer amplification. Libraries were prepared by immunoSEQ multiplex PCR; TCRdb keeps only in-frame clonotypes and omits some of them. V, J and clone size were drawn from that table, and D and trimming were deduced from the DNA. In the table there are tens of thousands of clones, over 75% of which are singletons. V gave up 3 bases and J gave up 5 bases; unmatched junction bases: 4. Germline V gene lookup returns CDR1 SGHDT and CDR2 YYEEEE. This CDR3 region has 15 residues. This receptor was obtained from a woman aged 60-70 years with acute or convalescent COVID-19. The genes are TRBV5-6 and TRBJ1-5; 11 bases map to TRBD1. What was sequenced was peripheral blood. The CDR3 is CASSWGTGGYQPQHF. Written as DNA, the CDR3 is TGTGCCAGCAGCTGGGGGACAGGGGGTTATCAGCCCCAGCATTTT.